This is a list of T cell receptor beta chains from one sample in a study of blood T cell repertoires in COVID-19. Generated by immunoSEQ multiplex PCR, the TCRdb table keeps only in-frame clones and is missing some. This sample has about 67,000 clones, with roughly 90% found just once. Sequenced material: peripheral blood. These receptor sequences come from a woman in her fifties or sixties with acute or convalescent COVID-19. The CDR3 runs from the conserved cysteine through the conserved F or W. Fields, in order: clone size, J gene, D gene, V gene, CDR3 length, CDR3 DNA, CDR3 protein. A D gene is named only where the DNA matches it firmly. Clone size is not always given. Where it is, it says once, few, many or a class for expanded clones.

>.|TRBJ1-6|.|TRBV6-5|14
TGTGCCAGCAGGACAAGAGCTAATAATTCACCCCTCCACTTT
CASRTRANNSPLHF
>.|TRBJ1-1|.|TRBV20-1|11
TGCGGGCGCAGGGGTGGAACTGAAGCTTTCTTT
CGRRGGTEAFF
>few|TRBJ2-2|TRBD1|TRBV4-3|18
TGCGCCAGCAGCCAGCCCGTCCCGGGACAGAGTCCCACCGGGGAGCTGTTTTTT
CASSQPVPGQSPTGELFF
>.|TRBJ2-1|.|TRBV7-2|15
TGTGCCAGCAGCTTAGCGCCCAGCTCCTACAATGAGCAGTTCTTC
CASSLAPSSYNEQFF
>.|TRBJ2-1|.|TRBV30|14
TGTGCCTGGAGTGTACGCGGATTGACCAATGAGCAGTTCTTC
CAWSVRGLTNEQFF
>.|TRBJ2-1|TRBD2|TRBV30|14
TGTGCCTTTAGACCGGGACTAGCAAACAATGAGCAGTTCTTC
CAFRPGLANNEQFF
>.|TRBJ1-6|.|TRBV28|14
TGTGCCAGCAGTCCCCAGGGCCTGAATTCACCCCTCCACTTT
CASSPQGLNSPLHF
>.|TRBJ1-6|TRBD1|TRBV2|16
TGTGCCAGCAGAGGGACAGGTGGCTCCTATAATTCACCCCTCCACTTT
CASRGTGGSYNSPLHF
>.|TRBJ1-1|.|TRBV6-2/TRBV6-3|14
TGTGCCAGCAGTTACGGACAGTTGAACACTGAAGCTTTCTTT
CASSYGQLNTEAFF
>.|TRBJ1-5|.|TRBV18|16
TGTGCCAGCTCACTGGACAGTCCAAATAGCAATCAGCCCCAGCATTTT
CASSLDSPNSNQPQHF
>.|TRBJ1-3|.|TRBV10-3|13
TGTGCCGCCACAGGGCTTTCTGGAAACACCATATATTTT
CAATGLSGNTIYF
>.|TRBJ1-2|.|TRBV28|14
TGTGCCAGCAGTTTTTTTGGGGGCGCCTATGGCTACACCTTC
CASSFFGGAYGYTF
>.|TRBJ1-1|.|TRBV29-1|12
TGCAGCGTGGAGAGGCTTGACAGTGAAGCTTTCTTT
CSVERLDSEAFF
>.|TRBJ2-3|.|TRBV7-3|15
TGTGCCAGCAGCTTTATTTCCAGCGGCACAGATACGCAGTATTTT
CASSFISSGTDTQYF
>.|TRBJ1-2|.|TRBV7-9|15
TGTGCCAGCAGCCTCAGTGGGGCTCTAGGCTATGGCTACACCTTC
CASSLSGALGYGYTF
>.|TRBJ1-2|.|TRBV7-9|13
TGTGCCAGCAGCTTAAGCTTCGTCTATGGCTACACCTTC
CASSLSFVYGYTF
>once|TRBJ1-3|TRBD1|TRBV28|19
TGTGCCAGCAGCCATCCGGGACAGGGATTGACCAGCTCTGGAAACACCATATATTTT
CASSHPGQGLTSSGNTIYF
>.|TRBJ1-1|.|TRBV3-1/TRBV3-2|15
TGTGCCAGCAGCCCACCGACAGTTCTGAACACTGAAGCTTTCTTT
CASSPPTVLNTEAFF
>.|TRBJ2-1|TRBD2|TRBV6-2/TRBV6-3|16
TGTGCCAGCAGTTACTCGAGCGGACTAGCATACAATGAGCAGTTCTTC
CASSYSSGLAYNEQFF